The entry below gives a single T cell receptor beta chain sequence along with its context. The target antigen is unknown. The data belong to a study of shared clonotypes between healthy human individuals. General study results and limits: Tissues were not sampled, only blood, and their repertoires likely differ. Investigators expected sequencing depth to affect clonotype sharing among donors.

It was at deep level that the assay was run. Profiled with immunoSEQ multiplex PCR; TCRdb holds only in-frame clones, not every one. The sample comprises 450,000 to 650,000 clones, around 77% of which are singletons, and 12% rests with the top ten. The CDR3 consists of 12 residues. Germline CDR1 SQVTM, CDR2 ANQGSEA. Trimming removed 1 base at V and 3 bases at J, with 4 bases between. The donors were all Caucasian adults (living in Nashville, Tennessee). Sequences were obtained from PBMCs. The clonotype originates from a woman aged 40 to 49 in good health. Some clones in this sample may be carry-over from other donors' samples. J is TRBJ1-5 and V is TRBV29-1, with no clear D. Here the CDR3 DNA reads TGCAGCGTTGAAGCGGACAATCAGCCCCAGCATTTT. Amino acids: CSVEADNQPQHF.